This TCR beta chain was identified in a study of blood T cell repertoires in COVID-19. There are 12 residues in the CDR3. Germline loops: CDR1 LNHDA, CDR2 SQIVND (reference sequence). V lost 8 bases and J lost 8, with 15 bases in between. Assay used: immunoSEQ multiplex PCR; TCRdb lists only in-frame clones, some missing. The sample includes about 260,000 clones, approximately 84% of them seen just once. The chain couples TRBV19 to TRBJ1-2, with TRBD1 as a possible D gene (5 bases). The TCR sequence derives from a human donor in a cohort sampled during active COVID-19. The specimen sequenced was peripheral blood. CDR3 in amino acids: CASQAIAGGYTF. CDR3 in DNA: TGTGCCAGTCAAGCGATCGCAGGGGGCTACACCTTC.